This is a list of T cell receptor beta chains from one sample in a study of shared clonotypes between healthy human individuals. TCRdb keeps only in-frame clones here, not all; method: immunoSEQ multiplex PCR. The table lists roughly 530,000 clones, 90% to 96% of them singletons. Material: naive CD4+ T cells sorted from blood. The receptor source for this set is a woman younger than 45 in good health. Both conserved end residues are part of each CDR3. The D gene is left open where the match is weak. The size entry is marked missing in some rows and otherwise reads once, few, many or a size class.

>TRBV5-1|once|TRBJ1-4|-
CASSPLGQDSPEKLFF
TGCGCCAGCAGCCCGCTGGGCCAGGATTCGCCGGAAAAACTGTTTTTT
>TRBV25-1|-|TRBJ2-3|-
CASSESLGLSSTDTQYF
TGTGCCAGCAGTGAATCCCTCGGACTCTCTAGCACAGATACGCAGTATTTT
>TRBV5-8|-|TRBJ1-5|-
CASSLVGGQHNQPQHF
TGTGCCAGCAGCTTGGTGGGGGGCCAACACAATCAGCCCCAGCATTTT
>TRBV28|once|TRBJ2-7|-
CASSLRGKSGPSREQYF
TGTGCCAGCAGTTTAAGGGGGAAATCGGGGCCCTCTCGCGAGCAGTACTTC
>TRBV5-1|-|TRBJ2-1|TRBD2
CASSQRLAGVEQFF
TGCGCCAGCAGCCAAAGACTAGCGGGAGTTGAGCAGTTCTTC
>TRBV30|-|TRBJ2-3|TRBD2
CAWSVRLASTDTQYF
TGTGCCTGGAGTGTACGACTAGCTAGCACAGATACGCAGTATTTT
>TRBV6-1|once|TRBJ2-7|-
CASSEGRQDPYEQYF
TGTGCCAGCAGTGAAGGTCGTCAGGACCCCTACGAGCAGTACTTC
>TRBV5-1|-|TRBJ2-1|TRBD1
CASSFGTGGTYNEQFF
TGCGCCAGCAGCTTCGGGACAGGTGGTACCTACAATGAGCAGTTCTTC
>TRBV9|-|TRBJ1-4|-
CASSVGSRATNEKLFF
TGTGCCAGCAGCGTAGGCTCTCGTGCAACTAATGAAAAACTGTTTTTT
>TRBV6-5|-|TRBJ2-7|TRBD2
CASSWTRTSGNYEQYF
TGTGCCAGCAGTTGGACCCGGACTAGCGGGAACTACGAGCAGTACTTC
>TRBV28|-|TRBJ1-3|-
CASSLPGAGNTIYF
TGTGCCAGCAGTTTACCCGGGGCTGGAAACACCATATATTTT
>TRBV7-9|-|TRBJ2-3|TRBD2
CASRSAGVTPDTQYF
TGTGCCAGCAGATCAGCGGGAGTTACCCCAGATACGCAGTATTTT
>TRBV7-3|-|TRBJ2-2|TRBD2
CASSLTPLAGGPTGELFF
TGTGCCAGCAGCTTAACCCCCCTAGCGGGAGGGCCCACCGGGGAGCTGTTTTTT
>TRBV6-6|-|TRBJ2-3|TRBD2
CASSRTSGRTDTQYF
TGTGCCAGCAGTCGGACTAGCGGGAGGACAGATACGCAGTATTTT
>TRBV6-5|-|TRBJ1-3|-
CASSWGNTIYF
TGTGCCAGCAGTTGGGGAAACACCATATATTTT
>TRBV5-1|-|TRBJ2-7|-
CASSLAAAEIPYEQYF
TGCGCCAGCAGCTTGGCGGCGGCGGAGATTCCCTACGAGCAGTACTTC
>TRBV5-8|-|TRBJ1-1|-
CASIRTRDFF
TGTGCCAGCATCCGAACTCGGGATTTCTTT
>TRBV6-1|-|TRBJ2-6|-
CASDPAGSGANVLTF
TGTGCCAGCGATCCCGCAGGGTCCGGGGCCAACGTCCTGACTTTC
>TRBV28|-|TRBJ1-1|-
CASSLGTHMNTEAFF
TGTGCCAGCAGTTTGGGGACCCACATGAACACTGAAGCTTTCTTT
>TRBV28|-|TRBJ1-2|-
CASSFNPGDVGYTF
TGTGCCAGCAGTTTTAATCCGGGGGATGTGGGCTACACCTTC
>TRBV27|-|TRBJ2-1|-
CASSFGSRTDNEQFF
TGTGCCAGCAGTTTTGGGAGTAGGACCGACAATGAGCAGTTCTTC
>TRBV28|-|TRBJ1-1|TRBD1
CASSEASAGQGAGEAFF
TGTGCCAGCAGCGAAGCTTCCGCGGGACAGGGGGCGGGTGAAGCTTTCTTT
>TRBV19|-|TRBJ2-7|TRBD1
CASIRARDREFF
TGTGCCAGTATTCGGGCCCGGGACAGGGAGTTTTTC
>TRBV7-2|-|TRBJ2-2|TRBD2
CASSLGPAGVTGELFF
TGTGCCAGCAGCTTAGGTCCAGCGGGAGTCACCGGGGAGCTGTTTTTT
>TRBV7-2|-|TRBJ2-2|-
CASSPEAGSVYTGELFF
TGTGCCAGCAGCCCGGAGGCAGGTTCGGTATACACCGGGGAGCTGTTTTTT
>TRBV5-1|-|TRBJ2-7|TRBD2
CASSGLAGASEQYF
TGCGCCAGCAGCGGACTAGCGGGAGCTTCCGAGCAGTACTTC
>TRBV6-1|-|TRBJ2-1|TRBD2
CASELAGAGEQFF
TGTGCCAGCGAACTAGCGGGAGCGGGTGAGCAGTTCTTC
>TRBV4-1|-|TRBJ2-1|-
CASSQDPAGSGGSEQFF
TGCGCCAGCAGCCAAGATCCCGCCGGGAGTGGTGGAAGTGAGCAGTTCTTC
>TRBV27|-|TRBJ1-1|-
CASSRVNTEAFF
TGTGCCAGCAGTCGGGTTAACACTGAAGCTTTCTTT
>TRBV28|once|TRBJ1-1|-
CASTRVSEAFF
TGTGCCAGCACCAGGGTTTCTGAAGCTTTCTTT
>TRBV4-2|-|TRBJ2-5|TRBD1
CASSQDPGWDRGWETQYF
TGTGCCAGCAGCCAAGATCCGGGTTGGGACAGGGGGTGGGAGACCCAGTACTTC
>TRBV5-6|-|TRBJ2-4|TRBD1
CASSRTGIKRLAKNIQYF
TGTGCCAGCAGCCGGACAGGGATCAAGAGACTAGCCAAAAACATTCAGTACTTC
>TRBV7-6|-|TRBJ1-4|TRBD1
CASSQSQGGREKLFF
TGTGCCAGCAGCCAGTCACAGGGGGGTAGGGAAAAACTGTTTTTT
>TRBV7-9|-|TRBJ2-4|-
CASSPPLRAKNIQYF
TGTGCCAGCAGTCCCCCCTTAAGGGCCAAAAACATTCAGTACTTC
>TRBV7-2|-|TRBJ1-3|-
CASSLRNSGNTIYF
TGTGCCAGCAGCTTAAGGAACTCTGGAAACACCATATATTTT